The 10 T cell receptor beta chains presented below share a single source sample, sequenced in a study of long-term antiretroviral therapy in people with HIV. At the survey level, the v3.0 immunoSEQ assay was run. Only in-frame clones appear in the TCRdb table, and some are missing; sequencing was by immunoSEQ multiplex PCR. The sample has about 28,000 clones; 80% to 85% are singletons. This specimen consisted of unsorted PBMCs, obtained 0.4 years after starting antiretroviral therapy. These receptors originate from a man aged 18 to 29 with HIV.

This chain connects TRBV28 to TRBJ2-1; TRBD2 matches at 8 bases. Germline values: CDR1 MDHEN, CDR2 SYDVKM. This CDR3 comprises 15 residues. This chain's CDR3 is CASAKTSAAWDEQFF. The CDR3, as DNA: TGTGCTTCAGCGAAGACTAGCGCGGCGTGGGATGAGCAGTTCTTC.

A few counts support this clone. This chain's CDR3 is CASSFAGYNEQFF. Written as DNA, the CDR3 is TGTGCCAGCAGTTTCGCAGGTTACAATGAGCAGTTCTTC. The chain links TRBV27 to TRBJ2-1, with D hard to call. Germline lookup yields CDR1 MNHEY and CDR2 SMNVEV (reference sequence). This CDR3 is built from 13 residues. Between the trimmed V and J ends, which lost 3 bases and 4 bases, there was a span of 7 bases.

The genes are TRBV27 and TRBJ2-3; D may be TRBD2 (6 bases). The germline V gene has CDR1 MNHEY and CDR2 SMNVEV (reference sequence). Trimming shortened V by 8 bases and J by 0 bases, and 15 bases separated the two germline ends. CDR3 length: 15 residues. The CDR3 region has the DNA TGTGCCAGCCTCCGGGACTCCTCTAGCACAGATACGCAGTATTTT. It encodes CASLRDSSSTDTQYF.

The V and J genes are TRBV7-7 and TRBJ2-3; D not resolved. V gave up 5 bases and J gave up 2 bases, with 8 bases separating them. CDR3 length: 13 amino acids. In germline, CDR1 is SSHAT, CDR2 FNYEAQ (reference sequence). CDR3: CASSDALTDTQYF. CDR3 coding DNA: TGTGCCAGCAGCGACGCACTCACAGATACGCAGTATTTT.

The chain has TRBV7-2 and TRBJ1-1, with TRBD1 identical over 8 bases. Germline V gives CDR1 SGHTA, CDR2 FQGNSA. The CDR3 runs to 12 residues. V lost 4 bases to trimming and J lost 6 bases; unmatched junction nucleotides: 1. CDR3 bases: TGTGCCAGCAGCTCGACAGGGGCTGAAGCTTTCTTT. It specifies CASSSTGAEAFF.

The genes are TRBV7-9 and TRBJ2-7; 9 positions match TRBD1. V was clipped by 2 bases and J by 4 bases; unmatched bases: 6. CDR1 and CDR2 (germline): SEHNR, FQNEAQ (reference sequence). This CDR3 is 15 amino acids long. The CDR3, as DNA: TGTGCCAGCAGCTTAATACAGGGGGCGGGTTACGAGCAGTACTTC. Translated: CASSLIQGAGYEQYF.

V gene TRBV7-6 combines with J gene TRBJ2-3; weak D call: TRBD2 (5 bases). Germline V gene data show CDR1 as SGHVS and CDR2 as FNYEAQ. V lost 2 bases to trimming and J lost 6 bases, with 12 bases between them. The CDR3 sequence is 14 residues long. Written as DNA, the CDR3 is TGTGCCAGCAGCTTATCGTACGTAGCGGATACGCAGTATTTT. It is translated as CASSLSYVADTQYF.

This chain links TRBV29-1 with TRBJ2-7; no clear D. Germline CDR1 is SQVTM and CDR2 is ANQGSEA. The V end lost 5 bases, the J end lost 4 bases, and 15 bases lay between the germline ends. This CDR3 spans 13 amino acids. The CDR3 DNA is TGCAGCGTTAACAGCGTAGACAAGTACGAGCAGTACTTC. This codes for CSVNSVDKYEQYF.

Concerning this clone itself: This same CDR3 is encoded by further DNA sequences in the sample. V is TRBV7-2 and J is TRBJ2-1; weak D call: TRBD2 (5 bases). V was cut by 1 base and J by 1 base, with 14 bases left in between. The CDR3 extends over 17 amino acids. Germline CDR1 SGHTA, CDR2 FQGNSA. DNA for the CDR3: TGTGCCAGCAGCTTAGTAGGTGGCGGGTCTTCCTACAATGAGCAGTTCTTC. Its translation: CASSLVGGGSSYNEQFF.

This clone was observed a handful of times. The chain couples TRBV4-1 to TRBJ2-7; 8 positions match TRBD1. Germline V CDR1 and CDR2: MGHRA, YSYEKL. The CDR3 sequence is 15 residues long. V lost 1 base and J lost 2; bases outside the gene matches: 4. The chain's CDR3 is CASSQVDRETYEQYF. For the CDR3, the DNA is TGCGCCAGCAGCCAAGTGGACAGGGAGACCTACGAGCAGTACTTC.